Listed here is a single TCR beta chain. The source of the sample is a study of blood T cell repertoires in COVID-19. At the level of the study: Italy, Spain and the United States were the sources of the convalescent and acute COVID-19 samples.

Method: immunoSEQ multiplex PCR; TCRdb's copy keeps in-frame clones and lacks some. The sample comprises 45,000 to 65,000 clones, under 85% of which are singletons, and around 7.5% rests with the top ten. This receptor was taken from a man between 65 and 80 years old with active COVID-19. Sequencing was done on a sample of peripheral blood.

The CDR3, as DNA: TGTGCCAGCAGCTTCATCCGGGACAGGGAACAGCCCCAGCATTTT. Translated, it gives CASSFIRDREQPQHF. J is TRBJ1-5 and V is TRBV7-2, with TRBD1 matching 9 bases. Trimming took 3 bases from V and 7 from J; bases not matched to a gene: 7. The CDR3 runs to 15 residues. CDR1 is SGHTA, CDR2 FQGNSA, per germline.